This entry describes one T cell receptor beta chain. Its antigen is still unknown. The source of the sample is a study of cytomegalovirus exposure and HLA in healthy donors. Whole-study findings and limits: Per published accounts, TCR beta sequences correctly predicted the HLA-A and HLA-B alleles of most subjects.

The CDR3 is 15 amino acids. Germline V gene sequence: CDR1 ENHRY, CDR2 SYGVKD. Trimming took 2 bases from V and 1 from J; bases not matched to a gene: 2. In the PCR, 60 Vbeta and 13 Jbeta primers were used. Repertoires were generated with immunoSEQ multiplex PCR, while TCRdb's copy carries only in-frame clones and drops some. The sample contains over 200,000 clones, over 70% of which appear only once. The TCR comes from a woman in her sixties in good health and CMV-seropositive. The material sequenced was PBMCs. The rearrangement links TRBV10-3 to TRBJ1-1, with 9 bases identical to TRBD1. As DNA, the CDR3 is TGTGCCATCAGTGAGACAGGGGGCAGGAACACTGAAGCTTTCTTT. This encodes CAISETGGRNTEAFF.